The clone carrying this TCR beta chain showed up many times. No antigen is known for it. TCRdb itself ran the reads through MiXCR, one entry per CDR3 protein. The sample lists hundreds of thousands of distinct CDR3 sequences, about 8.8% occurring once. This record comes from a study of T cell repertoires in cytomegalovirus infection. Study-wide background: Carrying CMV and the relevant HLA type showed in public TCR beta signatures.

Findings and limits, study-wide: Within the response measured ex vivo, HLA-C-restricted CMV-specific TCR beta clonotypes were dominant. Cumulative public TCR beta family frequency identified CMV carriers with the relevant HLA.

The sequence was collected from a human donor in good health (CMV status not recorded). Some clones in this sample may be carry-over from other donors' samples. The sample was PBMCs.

The chain's CDR3 is CAISQDYNEQFF. CDR3 nucleotides: TGTGCCATCAGCCAGGATTACAATGAGCAGTTCTTC. V usage is TRBV10-3 and J usage is TRBJ2-1; unclear D gene. The V and J ends lost 6 bases and 4 bases respectively, with 7 bases between them. The CDR3 is 12 residues long. Germline V gene data show CDR1 as ENHRY and CDR2 as SYGVKD.